This entry lists 10 T cell receptor beta chains sequenced from one sample in a study of PD-1 blockade in classical Hodgkin lymphoma (dated by TCRdb to 2019 to 2021). Libraries came from the immunoSEQ multiplex PCR assay. Here the immuneACCESS table is served through TCRdb, limited to in-frame sequences with V and J called. Missing clones are a known gap in these copies; in checked studies unresolved V genes cover under half, and the rest lacks a known reason. In all, the sample holds some 41,000 clones, and 88% of those were seen once. The ten largest clones add up to 7.7% of the sample. The time point tag for this specimen amounts to: cycle 2 day 1 (C2D1) of nivolumab. Every trial patient had relapsed following autologous stem cell transplantation, and prior brentuximab vedotin exposure was what differed among cohorts A, B and C. Sequencing used peripheral blood mononuclear cells (PBMCs), obtained before the second cycle of nivolumab. The receptors come from a human donor with classical Hodgkin lymphoma.

The chain links TRBV4-1 to TRBJ2-7, with 7 bases matching TRBD1. The CDR3 is made up of 13 amino acids. The J segment lost 2 bases and the V segment lost 5 bases, leaving 3 bases of the junction unmatched. Germline assignment: CDR1 MGHRA and CDR2 YSYEKL. CDR3 sequence reads: CASSDRAAYEQYF. CDR3 DNA sequence: TGCGCCAGCAGCGACAGGGCCGCCTACGAGCAGTACTTC.

The gene calls are TRBV7-9 and TRBJ1-4; 9 positions match TRBD1. Per the germline V gene, CDR1 is SEHNR and CDR2 is FQNEAQ (reference sequence). The CDR3 is 15 residues long. Trimming took 2 bases from V and 8 from J; bases not matched to a gene: 6. CDR3 sequence reads: CASSLLVDRGEKLFF. CDR3 DNA: TGTGCCAGCAGCTTACTGGTTGACAGGGGGGAAAAACTGTTTTTT.

This clone was seen once. This chain joins TRBV30 and TRBJ2-3; D may be TRBD2 (6 bases). CDR1 GTSNPN and CDR2 SVGIG come from the germline V gene (reference sequence). The V end was cut by 1 base, the J end by 6 bases, with 11 bases between. The CDR3 is 13 residues long. CDR3 coding DNA: TGTGCCTGGAGTGGCTCGGGAGCGGATACGCAGTATTTT. It specifies CAWSGSGADTQYF.

This clone was recorded once. This chain connects TRBV6-9 to TRBJ1-5; the D gene is possibly TRBD1 (6 bases). The V end was cut by 5 bases, the J end by 9 bases, with 17 bases between. CDR1 and CDR2 (germline): MNHGY, SVAAGI. The CDR3 is made up of 14 amino acids. Here the CDR3 reads CASSPGARERPQHF. The CDR3 DNA reads TGTGCCAGCAGTCCGGGGGCACGGGAACGGCCCCAGCATTTT.

As regards this clone: An end of the junction does not agree with germline; a read error may underlie this. The chain has TRBV4-1 and TRBJ1-5; TRBD1 is a possible D gene (6 bases). The CDR3 sequence is 15 residues long. Germline loops: CDR1 MGHRA, CDR2 YSYEKL. The CDR3 nucleotides read TGCGCCAGCAGCCAGTTGGGACATCGGAATCGGCCCCAGCATTTT. This codes for CASSQLGHRNRPQHF.

V and J are TRBV28 and TRBJ1-1; tentative D call: TRBD1 (5 bases). CDR1 and CDR2 (germline): MDHEN, SYDVKM. The CDR3 length is 13 residues. Trimming took 4 bases from V and 3 from J, leaving 9 bases between them. CDR3: CASSSGFHTEAFF. CDR3 in DNA: TGTGCCAGCAGTTCAGGGTTCCACACTGAAGCTTTCTTT.

This clone appeared a single time. This sequence joins TRBV6-1 and TRBJ2-1; 10 nucleotides align to TRBD1. J lost 4 bases, V lost 2 bases, and 8 bases had no gene match. CDR3 length: 17 amino acids. Germline CDR1 is MNHNS and CDR2 is SASEGT. This chain's CDR3 is CASSENPGTGVYNEQFF. The DNA of the CDR3 is TGTGCCAGCAGTGAAAATCCCGGGACAGGGGTTTACAATGAGCAGTTCTTC.

The J gene is TRBJ2-7, the V gene TRBV28; TRBD1 matches 7 bases. V was clipped by 3 bases and J by 5 bases; unmatched bases: 10. Germline V lookup: CDR1 MDHEN, CDR2 SYDVKM. The CDR3 contains 15 residues. The CDR3 nucleotides are TGTGCCAGCAGTTTCGGGGCAGGGGGTCCCCACGAGCAGTACTTC. This encodes CASSFGAGGPHEQYF.

This chain joins TRBV10-2 and TRBJ1-1; D possibly corresponds to TRBD1 (5 bases). This CDR3 has 13 amino acids. Germline V lookup: CDR1 WSHSY, CDR2 SAAADI. Trimming took 2 bases from V and 5 from J, leaving 9 bases between them. The CDR3 sequence is CASSEVGHTEAFF. The CDR3, as DNA: TGCGCCAGCAGTGAGGTGGGGCATACTGAAGCTTTCTTT.

The V call is TRBV4-1, the J call TRBJ2-2, with D tentatively TRBD2 (5 bases). Germline assignment: CDR1 MGHRA and CDR2 YSYEKL. The V end was cut by 1 base, the J end by 0 bases, with 9 bases between. This CDR3 is 16 amino acids long. CDR3 sequence (DNA): TGCGCCAGCAGCCAAGGGCGGGCAACGAACACCGGGGAGCTGTTTTTT. Its protein is CASSQGRATNTGELFF.